This TCR beta chain was observed in a study of blood T cell repertoires in COVID-19. Study-level background: Samples came from the United States, Italy and Spain, spanning acute and convalescent COVID-19. The cDNA or gDNA used as material had been derived from T cells, B-cell-depleted T cells, or PBMCs.

Sequencing used immunoSEQ multiplex PCR; TCRdb keeps in-frame clones, though not all of them. The sample records roughly 100,000 clones, around 90% being singletons. The length of the CDR3 is 14 residues. Germline V lookup: CDR1 SGHAT, CDR2 FQNNGV. V was pared by 1 base and J by 7 bases, with 6 bases of the junction left unmatched. The TCR sequence derives from a man aged 45-65 years with active or convalescent COVID-19. This chain links TRBV11-2 with TRBJ2-5; 7 bases agree with TRBD1. The specimen sequenced was peripheral blood. The CDR3 DNA sequence: TGTGCCAGCAGCTTAGGGGACAGCCCGATGACCCAGTACTTC. As protein: CASSLGDSPMTQYF.